These 7 T cell receptor beta chains share one sample of origin, sequenced in a study of shared clonotypes between healthy human individuals. CD45RO-negative CD8 cells positively selected for CCR7 made up the naive population, which excluded terminally differentiated effector memory CD45RA+ cells. TCRdb's copy holds only in-frame clones and misses some; the assay was immunoSEQ multiplex PCR. The sample contains fewer than 700,000 clones, 90% to 95% of which appear only once. The sample consisted of naive CD8+ T cells sorted from blood. These receptors were collected from a woman aged 25-40 years in good health.

The count of this clone is one. The chain combines TRBV5-8 with TRBJ1-1, with unresolved D. In germline, CDR1 is SGHTS, CDR2 YDEGEE. This CDR3 comprises 14 residues. V gave up 1 base and J gave up 6 bases, with 13 bases separating them. The CDR3 DNA sequence: TGTGCCAGCAGCTTGAGGCTGGGTAAACCTGAAGCTTTCTTT. Amino acids: CASSLRLGKPEAFF.

The gene calls are TRBV29-1 and TRBJ2-7; possibly TRBD2 for D (6 bases). Deletions cut 6 bases from V and 0 bases from J, with 9 bases between. Germline CDR1 and CDR2: SQVTM and ANQGSEA. The CDR3 loop spans 12 amino acids. CDR3 in amino acids: CSVADYSYEQYF. Here the CDR3 DNA reads TGCAGCGTCGCGGACTACTCCTACGAGCAGTACTTC.

V and J are TRBV4-1 and TRBJ1-5, with unresolved D. The V end was cut by 0 bases, the J end by 2 bases, with 8 bases between. The CDR3 contains 15 residues. Germline CDR1 MGHRA, CDR2 YSYEKL. The CDR3 DNA is TGCGCCAGCAGCCAAGATGTTCTGGGCAATCAGCCCCAGCATTTT. Protein product: CASSQDVLGNQPQHF.

This clone showed up just once. V and J are TRBV11-2 and TRBJ2-3; 11 bases line up with TRBD2. This CDR3 is 16 amino acids long. V was clipped by 4 bases and J by 5 bases; unmatched bases: 8. CDR1 SGHAT and CDR2 FQNNGV come from the germline V gene. CDR3 coding DNA: TGTGCCAGCAGCTCAGTAGCGGGAGGGATTGTAGATACGCAGTATTTT. Translated, it gives CASSSVAGGIVDTQYF.

The rearrangement uses TRBV27 and TRBJ2-3; 13 nucleotides agree with TRBD2. Germline loops: CDR1 MNHEY, CDR2 SMNVEV (reference sequence). This CDR3 is 17 amino acids long. The trim removed 0 bases at V and 6 bases at J, leaving 6 bases unmatched. CDR3 DNA sequence: TGTGCCAGCAGTTTATCGGCGACTAGCGGGAGGAGGGATACGCAGTATTTT. Translated: CASSLSATSGRRDTQYF.

V gene TRBV7-9 combines with J gene TRBJ2-5, with TRBD2 identical over 8 bases. From germline, CDR1 is SEHNR and CDR2 FQNEAQ (reference sequence). The CDR3 has 14 residues. J was trimmed by 2 bases and V by 5 bases; bases with no gene match: 4. The CDR3 nucleotides read TGTGCCAGCAGCCGAATAGCGGGGCAAGAGACCCAGTACTTC. Amino acids: CASSRIAGQETQYF.

The chain recombines TRBV30 with TRBJ2-1; D uncertain. The CDR3 consists of 10 residues. The germline V and J ends were trimmed by 1 base and 6 bases, with 1 base remaining between them. The germline V gene has CDR1 GTSNPN and CDR2 SVGIG (reference sequence). CDR3 in amino acids: CAWSGNEQFF. The CDR3 bases are TGTGCCTGGAGTGGCAATGAGCAGTTCTTC.